This T cell receptor beta chain was captured in a study of CD8 T cells in ankylosing spondylitis. Generation of TCR beta libraries employed quantitative 5'-RACE incorporating molecular barcodes. Each CDR3 protein gets one entry after TCRdb re-called the 5' RACE reads with MiXCR. The sample contains 120,000 or so distinct CDR3 sequences, about 13% of which appear only once. The CDR3 totals 14 residues. Germline V gene lookup returns CDR1 DFQATT and CDR2 SNEGSKA (reference sequence). Note on this clonotype: This may stem from a read error, because a much larger clone lies one nucleotide away.

This sequence originates from a female donor with ankylosing spondylitis or in good health (not recorded which). The sequencing sample was made of blood, either unsorted or a sorted T cell fraction (not recorded which). The chain is built from TRBV20-1 and TRBJ2-5; 7 bases map to TRBD2. CDR3: CNADFEGRGETQYF. The CDR3 bases are TGCAATGCTGATTTTGAGGGGAGGGGAGAGACCCAGTACTTC.